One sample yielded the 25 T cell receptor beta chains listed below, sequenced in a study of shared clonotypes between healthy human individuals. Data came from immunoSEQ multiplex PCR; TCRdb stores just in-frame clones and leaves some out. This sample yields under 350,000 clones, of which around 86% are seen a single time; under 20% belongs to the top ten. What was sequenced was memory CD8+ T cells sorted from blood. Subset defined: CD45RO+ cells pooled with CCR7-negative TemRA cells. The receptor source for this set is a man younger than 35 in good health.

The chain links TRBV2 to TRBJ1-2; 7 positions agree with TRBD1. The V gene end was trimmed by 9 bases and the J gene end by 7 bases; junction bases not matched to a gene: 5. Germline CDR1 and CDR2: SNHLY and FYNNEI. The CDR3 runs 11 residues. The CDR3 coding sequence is TGTGCCAGGTTGACAGGGTTTGGCTACACCTTC. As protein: CARLTGFGYTF.

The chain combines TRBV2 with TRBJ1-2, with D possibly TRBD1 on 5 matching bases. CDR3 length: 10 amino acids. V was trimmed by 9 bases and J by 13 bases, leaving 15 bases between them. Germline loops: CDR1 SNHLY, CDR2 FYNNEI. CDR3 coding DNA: TGTGCCAGGGGGCAGGGAGTACCCACCTTC. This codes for CARGQGVPTF.

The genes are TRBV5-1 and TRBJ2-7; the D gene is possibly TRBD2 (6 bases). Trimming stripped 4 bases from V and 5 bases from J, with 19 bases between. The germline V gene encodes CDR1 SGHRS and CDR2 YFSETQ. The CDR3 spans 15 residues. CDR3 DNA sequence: TGCGCCAGCAGCCAATTAGGAGGGAGTTTCGACGAGCAGTACTTC. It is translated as CASSQLGGSFDEQYF. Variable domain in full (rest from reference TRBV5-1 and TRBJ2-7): KAGVTQTPRYLIKTRGQQVTLSCSPISGHRSVSWYQQTPGQGLQFLFEYFSETQRNKGNFPGRFSGRQFSNSRSEMNVSTLELGDSALYLCASSQLGGSFDEQYFGPGTRLTVT.

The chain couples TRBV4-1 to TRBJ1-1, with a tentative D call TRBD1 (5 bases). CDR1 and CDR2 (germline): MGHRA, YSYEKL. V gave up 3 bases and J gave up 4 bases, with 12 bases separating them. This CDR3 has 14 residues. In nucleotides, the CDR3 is TGCGCCAGCAGCCAGGGTGGGGCAGGCACTGAAGCTTTCTTT. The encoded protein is CASSQGGAGTEAFF.

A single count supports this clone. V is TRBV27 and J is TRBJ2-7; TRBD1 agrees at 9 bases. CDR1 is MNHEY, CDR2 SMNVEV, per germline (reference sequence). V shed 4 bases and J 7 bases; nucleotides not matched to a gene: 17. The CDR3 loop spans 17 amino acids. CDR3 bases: TGTGCCAGCAGTTCAATCCAGACAGGGGGATATGCCCGGGAGCAGTACTTC. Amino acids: CASSSIQTGGYAREQYF.

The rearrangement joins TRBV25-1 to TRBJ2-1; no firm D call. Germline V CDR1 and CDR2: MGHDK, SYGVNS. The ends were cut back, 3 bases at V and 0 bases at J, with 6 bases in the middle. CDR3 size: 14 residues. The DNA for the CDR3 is TGTGCCAGCAGTGACTCAGTCTCCTACAATGAGCAGTTCTTC. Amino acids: CASSDSVSYNEQFF.

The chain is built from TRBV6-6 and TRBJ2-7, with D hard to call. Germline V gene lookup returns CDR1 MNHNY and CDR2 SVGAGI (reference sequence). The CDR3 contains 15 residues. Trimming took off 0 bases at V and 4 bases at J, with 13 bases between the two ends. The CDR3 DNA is TGTGCCAGCAGTTACTCGACTCCCCAGGCGTACGAGCAGTACTTC. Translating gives CASSYSTPQAYEQYF.

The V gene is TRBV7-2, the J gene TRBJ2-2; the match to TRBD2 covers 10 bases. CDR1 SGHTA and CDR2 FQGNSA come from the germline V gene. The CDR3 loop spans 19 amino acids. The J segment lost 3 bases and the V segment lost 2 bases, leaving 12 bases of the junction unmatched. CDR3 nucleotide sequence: TGTGCCAGCAGCTTAAGTTTGTTCAGGACTAGCGGATACACCGGGGAGCTGTTTTTT. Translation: CASSLSLFRTSGYTGELFF.

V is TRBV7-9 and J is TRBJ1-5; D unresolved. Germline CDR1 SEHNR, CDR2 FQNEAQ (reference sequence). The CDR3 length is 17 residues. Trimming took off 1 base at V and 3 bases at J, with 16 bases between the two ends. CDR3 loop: CASSLESIGRVNQPQHF. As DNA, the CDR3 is TGTGCCAGCAGCTTAGAGTCCATCGGGAGGGTCAATCAGCCCCAGCATTTT.

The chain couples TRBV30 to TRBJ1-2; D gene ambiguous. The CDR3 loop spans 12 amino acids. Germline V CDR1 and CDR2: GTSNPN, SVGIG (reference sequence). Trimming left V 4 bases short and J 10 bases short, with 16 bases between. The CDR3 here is CAWKAGISDYTF. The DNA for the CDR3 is TGTGCCTGGAAAGCGGGGATTAGTGACTACACCTTC.

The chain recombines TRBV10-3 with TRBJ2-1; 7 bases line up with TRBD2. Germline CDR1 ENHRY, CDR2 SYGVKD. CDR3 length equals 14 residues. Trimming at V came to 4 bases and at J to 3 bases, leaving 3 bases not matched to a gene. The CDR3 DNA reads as TGTGCCATCAGTGTGGCGGGGGTCTACAATGAGCAGTTCTTC. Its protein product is CAISVAGVYNEQFF.

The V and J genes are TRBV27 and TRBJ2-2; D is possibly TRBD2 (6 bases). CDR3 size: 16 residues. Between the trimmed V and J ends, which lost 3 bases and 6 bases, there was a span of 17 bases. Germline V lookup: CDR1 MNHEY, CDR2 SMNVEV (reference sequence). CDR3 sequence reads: CASSFFKAGPPGELFF. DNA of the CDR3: TGTGCCAGCAGTTTTTTCAAAGCGGGCCCTCCCGGGGAGCTGTTTTTT.

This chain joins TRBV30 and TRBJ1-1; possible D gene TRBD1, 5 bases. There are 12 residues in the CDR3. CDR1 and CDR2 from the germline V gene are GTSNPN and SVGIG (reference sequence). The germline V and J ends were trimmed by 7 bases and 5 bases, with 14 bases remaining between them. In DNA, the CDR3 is TGTGCCTCCCTATCCGGGGGGACTGAAGCTTTCTTT. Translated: CASLSGGTEAFF.

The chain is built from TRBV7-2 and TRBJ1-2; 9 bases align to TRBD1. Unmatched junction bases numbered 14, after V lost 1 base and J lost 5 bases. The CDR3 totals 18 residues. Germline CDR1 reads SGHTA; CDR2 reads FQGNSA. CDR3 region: CASSLVPGQGTQAYGYTF. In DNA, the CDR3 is TGTGCCAGCAGCTTAGTCCCGGGACAGGGTACGCAAGCTTATGGCTACACCTTC.

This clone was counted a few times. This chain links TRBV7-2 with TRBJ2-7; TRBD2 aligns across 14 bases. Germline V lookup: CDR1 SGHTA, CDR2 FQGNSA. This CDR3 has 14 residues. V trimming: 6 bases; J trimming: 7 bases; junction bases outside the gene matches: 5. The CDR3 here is CASRPGLAGVEQYF. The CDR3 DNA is TGTGCCAGCAGACCGGGACTAGCGGGAGTTGAGCAGTACTTC.

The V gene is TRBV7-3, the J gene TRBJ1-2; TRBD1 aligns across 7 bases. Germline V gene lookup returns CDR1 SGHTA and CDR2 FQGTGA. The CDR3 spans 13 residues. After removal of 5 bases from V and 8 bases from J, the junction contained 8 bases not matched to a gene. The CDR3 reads CASSATGYGGYTF. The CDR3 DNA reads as TGTGCCAGCAGCGCGACAGGGTATGGCGGCTACACCTTC.

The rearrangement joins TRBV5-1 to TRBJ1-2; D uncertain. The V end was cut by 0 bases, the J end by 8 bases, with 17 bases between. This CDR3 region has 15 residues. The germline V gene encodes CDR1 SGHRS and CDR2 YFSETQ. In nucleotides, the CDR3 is TGCGCCAGCAGCTTGGTTGCGGGGAAGAATAGAGGCTACACCTTC. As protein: CASSLVAGKNRGYTF.

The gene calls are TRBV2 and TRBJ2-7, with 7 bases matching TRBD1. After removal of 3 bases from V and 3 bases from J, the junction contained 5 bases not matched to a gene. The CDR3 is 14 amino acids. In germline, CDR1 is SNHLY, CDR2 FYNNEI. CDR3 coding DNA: TGTGCCAGCAGTGACCACCGGGACAGCTACGAGCAGTACTTC. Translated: CASSDHRDSYEQYF.

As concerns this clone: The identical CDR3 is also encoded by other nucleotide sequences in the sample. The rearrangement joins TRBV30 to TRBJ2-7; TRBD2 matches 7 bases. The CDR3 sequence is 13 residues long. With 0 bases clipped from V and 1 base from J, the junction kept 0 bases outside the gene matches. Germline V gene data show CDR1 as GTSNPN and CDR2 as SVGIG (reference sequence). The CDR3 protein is CAWSVGGSYEQYF. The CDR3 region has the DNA TGTGCCTGGAGTGTGGGGGGGTCCTACGAGCAGTACTTC.

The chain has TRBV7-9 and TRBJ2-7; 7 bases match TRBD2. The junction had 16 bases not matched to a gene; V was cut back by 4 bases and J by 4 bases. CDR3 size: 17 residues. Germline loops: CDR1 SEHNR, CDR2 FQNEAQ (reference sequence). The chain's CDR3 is CASSSHPEGAGWYEQYF. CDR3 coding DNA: TGTGCCAGCAGCTCCCACCCCGAGGGAGCGGGATGGTACGAGCAGTACTTC. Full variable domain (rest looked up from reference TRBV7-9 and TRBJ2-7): DTGVSQNPRHKITKRGQNVTFRCDPISEHNRLYWYRQTLGQGPEFLTYFQNEAQLEKSRLLSDRFSAERPKGSFSTLEIQRTEQGDSAMYLCASSSHPEGAGWYEQYFGPGTRLTVT.

CDR3 in amino acids: CASSLDGGREQYF. Written as DNA, the CDR3 is TGTGCCAGCAGCTTAGATGGGGGGCGCGAGCAGTACTTC. This rearrangement joins TRBV13 to TRBJ2-7; the D call may be TRBD1 or TRBD2 (6 bases each). The CDR3 is made up of 13 amino acids. CDR1 is PRHDT, CDR2 FYEKMQ, per germline (reference sequence). Deletions cut 1 base from V and 6 bases from J, with 10 bases between.

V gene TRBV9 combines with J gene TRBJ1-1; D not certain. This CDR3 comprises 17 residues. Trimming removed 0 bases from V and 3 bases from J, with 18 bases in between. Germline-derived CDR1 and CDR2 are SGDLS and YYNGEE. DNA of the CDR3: TGTGCCAGCAGCGTAGACGGTGGGAGTGGACTGGACACTGAAGCTTTCTTT. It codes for CASSVDGGSGLDTEAFF. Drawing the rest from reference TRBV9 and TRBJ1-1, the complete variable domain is DSGVTQTPKHLITATGQRVTLRCSPRSGDLSVYWYQQSLDQGLQFLIQYYNGEERAKGNILERFSAQQFPDLHSELNLSSLELGDSALYFCASSVDGGSGLDTEAFFGQGTRLTVV.

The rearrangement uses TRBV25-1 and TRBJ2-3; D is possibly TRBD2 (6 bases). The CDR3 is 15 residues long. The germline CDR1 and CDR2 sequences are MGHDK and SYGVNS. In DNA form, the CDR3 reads TGTGCTAAGCAAGTGGCGCGGGGCAGCACAGATACGCAGTATTTT. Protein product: CAKQVARGSTDTQYF.

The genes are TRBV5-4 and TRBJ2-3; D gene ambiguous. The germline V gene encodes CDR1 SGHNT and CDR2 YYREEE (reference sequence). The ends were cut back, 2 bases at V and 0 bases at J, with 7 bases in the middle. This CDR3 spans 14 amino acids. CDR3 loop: CASSFDLSTDTQYF. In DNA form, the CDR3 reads TGTGCCAGCAGCTTTGACCTTAGCACAGATACGCAGTATTTT.

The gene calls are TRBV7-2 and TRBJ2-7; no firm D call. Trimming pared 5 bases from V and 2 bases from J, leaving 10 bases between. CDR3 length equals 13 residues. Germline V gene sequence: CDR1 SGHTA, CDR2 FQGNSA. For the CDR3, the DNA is TGTGCCAGCAGCCCATACTGGGCCTACGAGCAGTACTTC. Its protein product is CASSPYWAYEQYF.